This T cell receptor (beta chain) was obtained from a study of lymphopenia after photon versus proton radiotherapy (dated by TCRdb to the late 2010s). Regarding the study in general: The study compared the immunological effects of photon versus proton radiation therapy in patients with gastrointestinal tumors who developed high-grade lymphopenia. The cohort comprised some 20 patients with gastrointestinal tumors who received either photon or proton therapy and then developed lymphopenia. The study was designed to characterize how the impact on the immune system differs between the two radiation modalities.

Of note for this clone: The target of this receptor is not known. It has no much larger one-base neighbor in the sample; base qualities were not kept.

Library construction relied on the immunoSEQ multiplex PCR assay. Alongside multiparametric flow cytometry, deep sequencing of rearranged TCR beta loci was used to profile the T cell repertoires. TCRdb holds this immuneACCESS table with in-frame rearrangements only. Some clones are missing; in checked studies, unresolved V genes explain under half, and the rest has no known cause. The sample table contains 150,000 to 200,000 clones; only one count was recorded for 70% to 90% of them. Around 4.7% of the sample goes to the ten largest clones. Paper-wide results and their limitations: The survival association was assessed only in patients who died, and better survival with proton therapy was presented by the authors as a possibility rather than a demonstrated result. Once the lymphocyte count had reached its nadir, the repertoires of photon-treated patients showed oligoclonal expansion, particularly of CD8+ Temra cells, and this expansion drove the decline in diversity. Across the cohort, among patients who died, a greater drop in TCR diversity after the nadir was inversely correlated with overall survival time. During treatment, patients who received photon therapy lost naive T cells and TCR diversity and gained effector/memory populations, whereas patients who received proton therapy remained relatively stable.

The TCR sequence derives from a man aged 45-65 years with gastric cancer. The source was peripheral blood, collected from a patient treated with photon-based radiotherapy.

The DNA sequence is given as TGCGCCAGCAGCCAAATCCCGGGGAAGGAGCGATACACCTTC. It codes for CASSQIPGKERYTF. The chain links TRBV4-3 with TRBJ1-2; no D gene is confidently identified. CDR1 and CDR2, looked up from the germline V gene, are LGHNA and YSLEER. Measured from the cysteine to the phenylalanine, the CDR3 is 14 residues long. Only the CDR3 region is kept as DNA, spanning 42 bases read in frame from base 1. The junction shows trimming of 2 bases on V and 11 bases on J, plus 18 bases between the germline ends.